This T cell receptor (beta chain) was profiled in a study of blood T cell repertoires in COVID-19. This CDR3 spans 15 amino acids. The ends lost 0 bases at V and 5 bases at J; junction bases unmatched: 4. Germline V gene lookup returns CDR1 MNHEY and CDR2 SVGAGI. The count of this clone is one. Original processing notes: Nucleated cell counts were estimated from reference gene primer amplification. TCRdb's copy holds only in-frame clones and misses some; the assay was immunoSEQ multiplex PCR. Clone size and V and J calls were adopted from that table, with D and trimming inferred from the DNA. Seen here are some 250,000 clones, about four fifths observed once, and the top ten hold around 7%.

The sequenced sample was peripheral blood. This TCR came from a woman aged 80 or over with COVID-19, enrolled during active disease. The chain joins TRBV6-5 to TRBJ1-5, with 7 bases aligning to TRBD1. The CDR3 DNA follows: TGTGCCAGCAGTTACTCCCGACAGGGTCATCAGCCCCAGCATTTT. Translating gives CASSYSRQGHQPQHF.